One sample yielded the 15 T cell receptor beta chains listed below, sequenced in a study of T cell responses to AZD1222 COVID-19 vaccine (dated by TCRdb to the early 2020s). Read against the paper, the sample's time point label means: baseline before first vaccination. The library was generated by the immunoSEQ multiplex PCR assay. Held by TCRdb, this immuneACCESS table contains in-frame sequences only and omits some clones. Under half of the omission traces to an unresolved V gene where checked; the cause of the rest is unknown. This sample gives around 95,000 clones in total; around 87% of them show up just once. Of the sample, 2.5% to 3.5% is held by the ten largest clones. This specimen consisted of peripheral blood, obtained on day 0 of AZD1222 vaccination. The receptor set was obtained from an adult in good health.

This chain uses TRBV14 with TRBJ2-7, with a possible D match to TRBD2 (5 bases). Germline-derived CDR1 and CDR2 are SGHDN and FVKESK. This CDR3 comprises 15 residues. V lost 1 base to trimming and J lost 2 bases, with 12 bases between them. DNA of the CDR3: TGTGCCAGCAGCCAAGCAACTAGTCTTCCCTACGAGCAGTACTTC. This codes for CASSQATSLPYEQYF.

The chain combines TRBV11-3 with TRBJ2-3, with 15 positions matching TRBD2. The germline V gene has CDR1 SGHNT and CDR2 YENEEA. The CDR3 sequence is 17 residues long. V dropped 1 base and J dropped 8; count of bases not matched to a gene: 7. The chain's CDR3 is CASSLAIPGLAGGTQYF. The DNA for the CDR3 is TGTGCCAGCAGCTTAGCAATCCCGGGACTAGCGGGAGGTACGCAGTATTTT.

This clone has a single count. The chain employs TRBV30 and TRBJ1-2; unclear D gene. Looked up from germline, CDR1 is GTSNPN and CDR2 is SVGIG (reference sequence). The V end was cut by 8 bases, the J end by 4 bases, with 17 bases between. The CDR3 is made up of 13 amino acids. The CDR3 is CAQSIGRSYGYTF. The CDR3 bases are TGTGCCCAGAGCATTGGCAGAAGCTATGGCTACACCTTC.

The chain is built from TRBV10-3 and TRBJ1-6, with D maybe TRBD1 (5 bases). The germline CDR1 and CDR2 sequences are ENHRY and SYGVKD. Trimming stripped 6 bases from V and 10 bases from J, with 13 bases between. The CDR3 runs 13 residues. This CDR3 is CAIREGPGSPLHF. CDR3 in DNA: TGTGCCATCAGAGAGGGACCGGGGTCACCCCTCCACTTT.

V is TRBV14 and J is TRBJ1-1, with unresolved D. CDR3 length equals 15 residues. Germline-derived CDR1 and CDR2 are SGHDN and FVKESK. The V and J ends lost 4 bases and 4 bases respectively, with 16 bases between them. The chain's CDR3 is CASSPRAMRSTEAFF. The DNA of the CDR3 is TGTGCCAGCAGCCCGAGGGCGATGAGGAGCACTGAAGCTTTCTTT.

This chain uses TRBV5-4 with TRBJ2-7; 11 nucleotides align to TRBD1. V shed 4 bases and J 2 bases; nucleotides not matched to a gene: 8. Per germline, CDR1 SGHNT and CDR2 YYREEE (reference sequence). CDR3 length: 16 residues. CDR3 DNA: TGTGCCAGCAGCGTCGGACAGGGGGCATTAACCTACGAGCAGTACTTC. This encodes CASSVGQGALTYEQYF. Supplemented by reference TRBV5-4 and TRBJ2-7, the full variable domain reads ETGVTQSPTHLIKTRGQQVTLRCSSQSGHNTVSWYQQALGQGPQFIFQYYREEENGRGNFPPRFSGLQFPNYSSELNVNALELDDSALYLCASSVGQGALTYEQYFGPGTRLTVT.

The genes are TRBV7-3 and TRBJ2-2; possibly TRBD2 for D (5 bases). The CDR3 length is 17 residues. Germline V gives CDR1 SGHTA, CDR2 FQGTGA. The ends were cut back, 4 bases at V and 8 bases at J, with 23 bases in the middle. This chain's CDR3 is CASSSTILAPAGGELFF. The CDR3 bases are TGTGCCAGCAGCTCGACCATCCTAGCTCCCGCCGGTGGGGAGCTGTTTTTT.

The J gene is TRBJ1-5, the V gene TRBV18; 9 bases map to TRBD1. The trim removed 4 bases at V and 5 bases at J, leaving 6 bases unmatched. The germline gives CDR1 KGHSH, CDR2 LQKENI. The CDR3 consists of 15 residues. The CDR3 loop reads CASSRWTGADQPQHF. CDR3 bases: TGTGCCAGCTCACGTTGGACAGGGGCCGATCAGCCCCAGCATTTT.

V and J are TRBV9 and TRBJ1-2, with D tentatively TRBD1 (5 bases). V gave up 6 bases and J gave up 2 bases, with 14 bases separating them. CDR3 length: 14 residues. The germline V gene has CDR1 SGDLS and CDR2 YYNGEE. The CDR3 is CASTPATENYGYTF. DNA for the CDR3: TGTGCCAGCACCCCCGCGACAGAAAACTATGGCTACACCTTC.

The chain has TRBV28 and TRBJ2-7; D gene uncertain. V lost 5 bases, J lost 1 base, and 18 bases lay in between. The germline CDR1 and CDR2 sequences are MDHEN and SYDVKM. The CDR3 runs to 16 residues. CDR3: CASSRPPPSPSYEQYF. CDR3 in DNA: TGTGCCAGCAGTCGGCCCCCACCCAGCCCTTCCTACGAGCAGTACTTC.

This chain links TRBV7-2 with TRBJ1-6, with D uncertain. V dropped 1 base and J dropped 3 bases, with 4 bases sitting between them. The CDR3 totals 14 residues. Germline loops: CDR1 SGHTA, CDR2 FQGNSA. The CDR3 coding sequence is TGTGCCAGCAGCTTAGAAAGCTATAATTCACCCCTCCACTTT. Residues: CASSLESYNSPLHF.

DNA of the CDR3: TGCGCCAGCAGCTTGATCGACCGTGAGCCCAATGAGCAGTTCTTC. Amino acids: CASSLIDREPNEQFF. The chain joins TRBV5-1 to TRBJ2-1; D remains ambiguous. Germline V CDR1 and CDR2: SGHRS, YFSETQ. V was pared by 1 base and J by 6 bases, with 14 bases between. The CDR3 has 15 amino acids.

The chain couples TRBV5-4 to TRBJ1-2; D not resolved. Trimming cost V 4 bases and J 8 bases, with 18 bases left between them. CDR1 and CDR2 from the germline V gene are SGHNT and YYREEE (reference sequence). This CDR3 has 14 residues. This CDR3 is CASSQAFGSRGYTF. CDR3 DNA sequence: TGTGCCAGCAGCCAGGCGTTCGGGTCTCGGGGCTACACCTTC.

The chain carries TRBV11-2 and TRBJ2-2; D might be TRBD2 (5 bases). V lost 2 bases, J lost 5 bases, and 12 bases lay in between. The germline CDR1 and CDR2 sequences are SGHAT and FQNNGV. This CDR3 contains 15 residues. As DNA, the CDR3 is TGTGCCAGCAGCTTAATGCGGTCGGGGACCGGGGAGCTGTTTTTT. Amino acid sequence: CASSLMRSGTGELFF.

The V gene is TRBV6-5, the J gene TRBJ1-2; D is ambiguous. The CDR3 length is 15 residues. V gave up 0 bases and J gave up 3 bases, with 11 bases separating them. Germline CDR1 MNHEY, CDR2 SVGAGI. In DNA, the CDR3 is TGTGCCAGCAGTTACTCGAACCGGGTTGACTATGGCTACACCTTC. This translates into CASSYSNRVDYGYTF.